The source of this T cell receptor beta chain is a study of shared clonotypes between healthy human individuals (dated by TCRdb to about 2020). In terms of the full investigation: A few men and two women, aged 18 to 49 years, made up the cohort. For each donor, CD4 naive and CD4 memory were each run on three plates, CD8 naive on two plates, and CD8 memory on one plate. To estimate repertoire size and how much clonotype sharing occurs between individuals, the study deeply sequenced the blood TCR repertoires of about five healthy adults. Per donor, leukapheresis produced somewhere between about 0.85 and 9.5 billion PBMCs. To increase sequencing depth and limit assay-specific biases, TCR repertoire library preparation and sequencing were carried out by different laboratories using diverse techniques. The paper as a whole reports these results and caveats: Clonotypes shared by all four sorted-subset donors showed higher generation probabilities than non-shared clonotypes. Sharing across a few donors was observed for about 5% of naive CD4, 3.5% of naive CD8, about 2.5% of memory CD4, and less than 0.45% of memory CD8 clonotypes. The small number of donors limited the genetic and exposure-history diversity represented. Incomplete sequencing was indicated by rarefaction of sorted-subset datasets, despite the large sequencing depth. Based on pairwise subsampling, the degree of clonotype sharing among donors was expected to be affected by sequencing depth. Naive subsets generally had larger estimated clonotype richness than memory subsets did. Sampling was limited to blood, and TCR repertoires in tissue likely differ from TCR repertoires in blood.

This clone appeared many times. What antigen it recognizes has not been identified. Per-base quality was not reported, and no clone a single base away is much larger than it. Other DNA sequences from this sample encode an identical CDR3 as well. TCR CDR3 regions were amplified from genomic DNA by multiplex PCR using the deep immunoSEQ assay. Extracted genomic DNA from each cell subset was spread evenly across all wells of several immunoSEQ 96-well plates, with each plate serving as a replicate. For sorted subsets, each replicate PCR was loaded with approximately 190 ng genomic DNA, equivalent to some 31,000 T cell genomes. Purified libraries were measured with a Qubit 3.0 fluorometer, size-checked on a Bioanalyzer 2100, and measured again with the KAPA Library Quantification kit. A separate single-read 150-cycle Illumina NextSeq 550 flow cell was used to sequence each immunoSEQ 96-well plate. Per the original workflow: Because the immunoSEQ output held only junctional sequences and lacked quality scores, the filtering could not match the filtering applied to full-length reads. Sequences were annotated with PyIR, a Python wrapper for IgBLAST v1.9, using IMGT germline references to assign V/J genes and CDR3. Reads were filtered out if the reads had weak V/J assignments (E-value above 1e-6), no CDR3, stop codons, out-of-frame junctions, or ambiguous translated residues. V3J clonotypes were defined as sequences sharing the same inferred V gene, J gene, and CDR3 amino acid sequence. To compute the percentage overlap between repertoires, the number of shared unique clonotypes was divided by the size of the smaller repertoire. Repertoire richness was assessed with RTK rarefaction, the Chao1 estimator, and Recon v2.1 estimates of unobserved clonotypes. OLGA was used to compute generation probabilities for all TCRbeta clonotypes that the gDNA method yielded from a handful of donors. The table comes from immuneACCESS by way of TCRdb, which keeps in-frame sequences with V and J called. Part of the clones is missing from these tables; in studies checked, under half for an unresolved V gene and the rest for unknown reasons. V, J and clone size derive from that table, while D and trimming were established from the DNA sequence. In all, the sample holds about a million clones, and 65% to 75% of those were seen once. The ten largest clones represent around 1.4% of the sample.

V sheds 1 base and J sheds 5 bases, leaving 5 bases between their ends. The CDR3, cysteine through phenylalanine, is 11 amino acids long. Only the CDR3 portion is preserved as DNA: 33 bases, with reading frame beginning at the first base. Reading the germline V gene (reference sequence) gives CDR1 GTSNPN and CDR2 SVGIG. The donors were healthy, HIV-negative adults with no recently reported acute infections or vaccinations. Only Caucasian adults living in Nashville, Tennessee, USA were represented among the donors. Magnetic negative selection was used to enrich CD4+ T cells, after which naive cells were positively selected on CD45RA and the negative fraction became the memory subset. Blood was obtained by leukapheresis, after which PBMCs were separated by Ficoll-Histopaque density gradient centrifugation and cryopreserved in liquid nitrogen vapor phase. Analytical flow cytometry was used to check the purity and quantity of each magnetically sorted T cell population. From each sorted fraction, genomic DNA was isolated and quantified by UV absorbance on a Nanodrop 2000c.

What was sequenced was memory CD4+ T cells sorted from blood. In the paper's terms, the cell subset or site label means: CD45RA-negative fraction. The chain links TRBV30 with TRBJ1-2, with the D gene uncertain. This TCR derives from a man younger than 35 in good health. The sequenced DNA is TGTGCCTGGAGTGGAACGTATGGCTACACCTTC. Its translation reads: CAWSGTYGYTF.